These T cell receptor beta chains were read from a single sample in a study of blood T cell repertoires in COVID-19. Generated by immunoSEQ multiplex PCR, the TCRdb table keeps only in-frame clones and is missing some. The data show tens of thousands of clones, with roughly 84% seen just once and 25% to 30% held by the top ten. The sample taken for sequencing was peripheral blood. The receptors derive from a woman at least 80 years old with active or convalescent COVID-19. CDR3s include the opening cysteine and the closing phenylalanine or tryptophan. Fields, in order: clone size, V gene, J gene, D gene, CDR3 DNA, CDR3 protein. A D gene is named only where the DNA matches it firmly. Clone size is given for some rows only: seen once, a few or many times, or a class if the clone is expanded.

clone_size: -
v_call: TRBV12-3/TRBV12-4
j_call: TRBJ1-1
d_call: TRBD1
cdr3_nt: TGTGCCAGCAGTTGGACAGGGACAACTGAAGCTTTCTTT
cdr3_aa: CASSWTGTTEAFF

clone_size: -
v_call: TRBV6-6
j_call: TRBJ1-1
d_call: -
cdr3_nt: TGTGCCAGCAAAAAGGGGGGGGTCAACACTGAAGCTTTCTTT
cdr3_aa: CASKKGGVNTEAFF

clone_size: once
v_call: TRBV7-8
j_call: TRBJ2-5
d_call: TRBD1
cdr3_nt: TGTGCCAGCAGCTTGGGACAGGCGCTACAAGAGACCCAGTACTTC
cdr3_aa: CASSLGQALQETQYF

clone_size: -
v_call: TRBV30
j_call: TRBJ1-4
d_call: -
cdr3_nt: TGTGCCTGGAGTGTAGGCCACAGCCCGAATGAAAAACTGTTTTTT
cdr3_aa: CAWSVGHSPNEKLFF

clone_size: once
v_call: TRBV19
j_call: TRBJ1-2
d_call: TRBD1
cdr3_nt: TGTGCCAGTTCACTGACAGGGGAGCCTAACTATGGCTACACCTTC
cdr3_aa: CASSLTGEPNYGYTF

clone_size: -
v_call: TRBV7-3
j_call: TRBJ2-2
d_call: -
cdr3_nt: TGTGCCAGCAGCTCCCAGATGGGGGGCACCGGGGAGCTGTTTTTT
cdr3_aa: CASSSQMGGTGELFF

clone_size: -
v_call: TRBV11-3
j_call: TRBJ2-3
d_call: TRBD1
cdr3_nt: TGTGCCAGCAGCCGTGCCTCGACAGGGGGAGATACGCAGTATTTT
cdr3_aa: CASSRASTGGDTQYF

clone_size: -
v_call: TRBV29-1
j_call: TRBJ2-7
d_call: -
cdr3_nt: TGCAGCGTTCTCAGGTTGGGTTACGAGCAGTACTTC
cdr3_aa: CSVLRLGYEQYF

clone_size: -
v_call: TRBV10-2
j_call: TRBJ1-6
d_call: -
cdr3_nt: TGCGCCACCCGCTCCTATAATTCACCCCTCCACTTT
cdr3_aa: CATRSYNSPLHF

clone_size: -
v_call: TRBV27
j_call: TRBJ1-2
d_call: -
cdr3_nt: TGTGCCAGCAGTCCAGTTCAGGGGCGCCTTTTTATCTATGGCTACACCTTC
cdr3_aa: CASSPVQGRLFIYGYTF

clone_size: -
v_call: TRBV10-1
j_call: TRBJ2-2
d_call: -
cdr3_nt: TGCGCCAGCAGCCCCGGGACGAACACCGGGGAGCTGTTTTTT
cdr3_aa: CASSPGTNTGELFF

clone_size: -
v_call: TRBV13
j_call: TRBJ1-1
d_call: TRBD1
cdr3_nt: TGTGCCAGCAGCTTAGGAGCAGGGGGCGCGGGCACTGAAGCTTTCTTT
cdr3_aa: CASSLGAGGAGTEAFF

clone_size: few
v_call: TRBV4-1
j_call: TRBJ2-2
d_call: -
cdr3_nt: TGCGCCAGCAGCCAAGATTGGGCAGGGGACGGCACCGGGGAGCTGTTTTTT
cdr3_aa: CASSQDWAGDGTGELFF

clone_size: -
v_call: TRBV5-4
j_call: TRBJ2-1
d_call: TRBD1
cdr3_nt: TGTGCCAGCAGCAAGGACAGGGGCCGGCAGTTCTTC
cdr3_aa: CASSKDRGRQFF

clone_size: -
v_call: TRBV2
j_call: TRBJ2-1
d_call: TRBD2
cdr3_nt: TGTGCCAGCAGCCTAGCGGGGGGTTCGTACAATGAGCAGTTCTTC
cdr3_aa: CASSLAGGSYNEQFF

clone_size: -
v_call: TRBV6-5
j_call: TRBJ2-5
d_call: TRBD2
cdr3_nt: TGTGCCAGCGGGGGGGGAGAGACCCAGTACTTC
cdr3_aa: CASGGGETQYF

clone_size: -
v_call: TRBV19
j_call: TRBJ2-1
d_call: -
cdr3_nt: TGTGCCAGTAGCCGAGGACAGTCCTACAATGAGCAGTTCTTC
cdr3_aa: CASSRGQSYNEQFF

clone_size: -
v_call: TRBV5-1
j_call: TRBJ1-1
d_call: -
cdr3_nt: TGCGCCAGCAGCTTGGCCTTTGTGAACACTGAAGCTTTCTTT
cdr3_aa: CASSLAFVNTEAFF

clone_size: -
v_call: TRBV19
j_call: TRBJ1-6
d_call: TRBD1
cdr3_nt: TGTGCCAGTAGTATCGGACAGGGGGCTCTCTCGAATTCACCCCTCCACTTT
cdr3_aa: CASSIGQGALSNSPLHF

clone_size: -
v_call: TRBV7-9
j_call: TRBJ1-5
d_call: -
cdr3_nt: TGTGCCAGCAGCCGCGGTGGGCAGCCCCAGCATTTT
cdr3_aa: CASSRGGQPQHF

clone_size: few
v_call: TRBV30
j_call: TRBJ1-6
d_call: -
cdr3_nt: TGTGCCTGGAGTATGGGGACTGAAGATTCACCCCTCCACTTT
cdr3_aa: CAWSMGTEDSPLHF

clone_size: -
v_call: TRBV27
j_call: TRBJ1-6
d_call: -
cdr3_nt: TGTGCCAGCAGTTTAGCGATTTATAATTCACCCCTCCACTTT
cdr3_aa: CASSLAIYNSPLHF

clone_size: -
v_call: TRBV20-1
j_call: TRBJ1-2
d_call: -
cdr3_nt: TGCAGTGCTAGCCTGGGCAGTCCTCCAGGCTTC
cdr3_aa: CSASLGSPPGF

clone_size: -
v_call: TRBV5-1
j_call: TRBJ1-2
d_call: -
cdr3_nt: TGCGCCAGCAGCTTAGACGGAGCCTATGGCTACACCTTC
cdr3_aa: CASSLDGAYGYTF

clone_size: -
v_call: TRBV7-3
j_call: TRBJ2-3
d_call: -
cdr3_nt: TGTGCCAGCAGCCCGGGGTTGTCTGGCACAGATACGCAGTATTTT
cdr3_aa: CASSPGLSGTDTQYF

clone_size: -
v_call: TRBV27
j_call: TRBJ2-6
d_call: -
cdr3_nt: TGTGCCAGCAGTTTATCAGGGGCTGGGGCCAACGTCCTGACTTTC
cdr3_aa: CASSLSGAGANVLTF

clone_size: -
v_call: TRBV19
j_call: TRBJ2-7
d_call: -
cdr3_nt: TGTGCCAGTAGTATGGTTGGGGGGACGGGCGAGCAGTACTTC
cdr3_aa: CASSMVGGTGEQYF

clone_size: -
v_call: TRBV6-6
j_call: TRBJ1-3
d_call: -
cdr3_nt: TGTGCCAGCAGTTCACAAACAGGGACTGGAAACACCATATATTTT
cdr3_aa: CASSSQTGTGNTIYF

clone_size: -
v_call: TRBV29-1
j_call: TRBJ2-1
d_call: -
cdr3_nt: TGCAGCGTTGTGAAGGGGGGGTATAATGAGCAGTTCTTC
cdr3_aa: CSVVKGGYNEQFF

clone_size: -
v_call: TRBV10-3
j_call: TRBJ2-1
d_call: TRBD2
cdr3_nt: TGTGCCATCAAGGGGACTAGCGGGGGCATTTCTGAGCAGTTCTTC
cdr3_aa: CAIKGTSGGISEQFF

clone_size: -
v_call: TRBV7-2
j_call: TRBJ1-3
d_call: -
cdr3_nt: TGTGCCAGCAGCTTAAGTCAGGGAAGGACTGGAAACACCATATATTTT
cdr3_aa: CASSLSQGRTGNTIYF

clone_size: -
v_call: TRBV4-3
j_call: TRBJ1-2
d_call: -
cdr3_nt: TGCGCCAGCAGCCAAGATTTCCACTTAGTTCTACCCTATGGCTACACCTTC
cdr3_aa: CASSQDFHLVLPYGYTF

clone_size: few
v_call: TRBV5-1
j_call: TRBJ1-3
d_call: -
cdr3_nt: TGCGCCAGCAGCTTGGACAGGCTCCATTTCTCTGGAAACACCATATATTTT
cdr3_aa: CASSLDRLHFSGNTIYF

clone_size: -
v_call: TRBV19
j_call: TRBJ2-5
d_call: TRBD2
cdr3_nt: TGTGCCAGTAGTATAGTGCAGGGAGGGGAGACCCAGTACTTC
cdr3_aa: CASSIVQGGETQYF

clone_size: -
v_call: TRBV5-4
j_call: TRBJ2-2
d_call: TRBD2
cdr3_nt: TGTGCCAGCAGCTCTGCCCTAGCGGGGGCTATCACCGGGGAGCTGTTTTTT
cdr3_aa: CASSSALAGAITGELFF

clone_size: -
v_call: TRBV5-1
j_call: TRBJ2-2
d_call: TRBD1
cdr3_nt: TGCGCCAGCAGCGTGGGGACAGCCTCGAGTACCGGGGAGCTGTTTTTT
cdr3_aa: CASSVGTASSTGELFF

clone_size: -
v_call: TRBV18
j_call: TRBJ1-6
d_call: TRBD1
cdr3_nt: TGTGCCAGCTCACCATCCGGGACAGGGGATAGGGCCCTCCACTTT
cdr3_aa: CASSPSGTGDRALHF

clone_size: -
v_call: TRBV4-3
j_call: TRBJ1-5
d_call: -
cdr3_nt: TGCGCCAGCAGCCCAGACCCCAGGGGCCATCAGCCCCGGCATTTT
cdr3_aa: CASSPDPRGHQPRHF

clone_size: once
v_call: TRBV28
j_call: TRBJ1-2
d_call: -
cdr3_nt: TGTGCCAGCAGGCCGAGGCAGAACTACTATGGCTACACCTTC
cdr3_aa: CASRPRQNYYGYTF

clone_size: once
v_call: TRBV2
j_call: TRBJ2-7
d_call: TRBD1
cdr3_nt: TGTGCCAGCAGTGAGGGGGGGCGGACAGGGGTTGAGCAGTACTTC
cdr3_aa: CASSEGGRTGVEQYF

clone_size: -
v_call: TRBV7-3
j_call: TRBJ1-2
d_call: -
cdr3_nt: TGTGCCAGCAGCTTATCATACAACACAGGCGGCGGCTACACCTTC
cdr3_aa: CASSLSYNTGGGYTF

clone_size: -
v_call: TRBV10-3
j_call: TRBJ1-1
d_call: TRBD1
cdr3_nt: TGTGCCATCGGGACAGGGGGCGCGGTATGGGCTTTCTTT
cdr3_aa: CAIGTGGAVWAFF

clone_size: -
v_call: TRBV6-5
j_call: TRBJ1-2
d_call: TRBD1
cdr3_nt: TGTGCCAGCAGAAGACAGGGGAACTATGGCTACACCTTC
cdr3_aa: CASRRQGNYGYTF

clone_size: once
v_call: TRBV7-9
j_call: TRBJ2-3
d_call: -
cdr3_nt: TGTGCCAGCAGCTTAACCCCGGCAGGGGTACCAGATACGCAGTATTTT
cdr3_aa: CASSLTPAGVPDTQYF

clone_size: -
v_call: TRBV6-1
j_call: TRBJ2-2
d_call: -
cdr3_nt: TGTGCCAGCAGTGAAAGCTTAGTGGGGGCAACCGGGGAGCTGTTTTTT
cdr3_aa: CASSESLVGATGELFF

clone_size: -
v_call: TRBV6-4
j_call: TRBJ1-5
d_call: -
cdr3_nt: TGTGCCAGCAGTGAACAGGTGACTGCCCAGCCCCAGCATTTT
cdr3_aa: CASSEQVTAQPQHF

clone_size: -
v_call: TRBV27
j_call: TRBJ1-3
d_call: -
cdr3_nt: TGTGCCAGCAGTTTCCAGGGGGGAAACACCATATATTTT
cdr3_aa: CASSFQGGNTIYF

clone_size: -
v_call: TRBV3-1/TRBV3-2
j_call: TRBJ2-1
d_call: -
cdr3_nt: TGTGCCAGCAGCCAGCATAGGAGCCATGAGCAGTTCTTC
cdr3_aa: CASSQHRSHEQFF

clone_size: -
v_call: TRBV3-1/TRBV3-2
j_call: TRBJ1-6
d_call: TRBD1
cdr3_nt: TGTGCCAGCAGCACCGGGACAGGGTTAAGATCACCCCTCCACTTT
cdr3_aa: CASSTGTGLRSPLHF

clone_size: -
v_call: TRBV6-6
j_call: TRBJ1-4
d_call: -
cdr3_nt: TGTGCCGCCGGGAAAAGTGGGCTTCGAGAAAAACTGTTTTTT
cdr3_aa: CAAGKSGLREKLFF

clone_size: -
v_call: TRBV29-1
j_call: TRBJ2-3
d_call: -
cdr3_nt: TGCAGCGTTGGACTTGACACAGATACGCAGTATTTT
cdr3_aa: CSVGLDTDTQYF

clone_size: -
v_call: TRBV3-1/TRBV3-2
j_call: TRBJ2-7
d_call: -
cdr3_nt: TGTGCCAGCAGCCAAGACCAGGGCTTTTCCTACGAGCAGTACTTC
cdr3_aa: CASSQDQGFSYEQYF

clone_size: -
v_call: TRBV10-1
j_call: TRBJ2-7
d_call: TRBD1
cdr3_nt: TGCGCCAGCAGTGCCCCTCGGGGACAGGGCTCCTACGAGCAGTACTTC
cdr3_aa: CASSAPRGQGSYEQYF

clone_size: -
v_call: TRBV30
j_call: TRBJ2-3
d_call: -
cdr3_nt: TGTGCCTGGAGTGTTTCGGTAGCGGTCACAGATACGCAGTATTTT
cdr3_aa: CAWSVSVAVTDTQYF

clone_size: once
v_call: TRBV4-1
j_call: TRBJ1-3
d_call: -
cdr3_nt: TGCGCCAGCAGCCAACCTACCTATAACCATGCTGGAAACACCATATATTTT
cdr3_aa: CASSQPTYNHAGNTIYF